What follows describes a single T cell receptor (beta chain). With 5 bases clipped from V and 2 bases from J, the junction kept 9 bases outside the gene matches. The CDR3 runs to 15 residues. Germline lookup yields CDR1 MGHRA and CDR2 YSYEKL. Using RNA transcripts as the source, TCR beta CDR3 regions were amplified. First-round RT-PCR of the TCR CDR3 relied on the HTBI primer set. One entry per CDR3 protein results from TCRdb running MiXCR on the multiplex PCR reads. The sample has hundreds of thousands of distinct CDR3 sequences, 30% to 40% seen once; the top ten hold around a third. The sample comes from a study of T cells in Graves' hyperthyroidism and ophthalmopathy.

This chain connects TRBV4-1 to TRBJ2-7; 7 bases align to TRBD2. The sequencing input was blood. The receptor was isolated from a woman aged 40 to 50 with Graves' hyperthyroidism. The DNA of the CDR3 is TGCGCCAGCAGCGGTCAGCAGCGGGGCCCCTACGAGCAGTACTTC. It is translated as CASSGQQRGPYEQYF.